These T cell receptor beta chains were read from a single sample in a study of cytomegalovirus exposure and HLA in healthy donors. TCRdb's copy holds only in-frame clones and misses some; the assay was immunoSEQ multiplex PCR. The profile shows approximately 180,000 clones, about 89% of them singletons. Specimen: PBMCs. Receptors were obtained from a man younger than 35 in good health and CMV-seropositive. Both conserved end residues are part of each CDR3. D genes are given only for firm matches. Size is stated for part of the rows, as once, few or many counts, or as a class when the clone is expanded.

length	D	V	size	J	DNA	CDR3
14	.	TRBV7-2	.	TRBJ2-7	TGTGCCAGCAGCTTTCGGCAGGGGGGCCACGAGCAGTACTTC	CASSFRQGGHEQYF
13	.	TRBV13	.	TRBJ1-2	TGTGCCAGCAGCTTACCCTATCCCCGAGGCTACACCTTC	CASSLPYPRGYTF
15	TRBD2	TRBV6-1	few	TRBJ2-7	TGTGCCAGCAGTGAAGATAGCGGGGATATTTACGAGCAGTACTTC	CASSEDSGDIYEQYF
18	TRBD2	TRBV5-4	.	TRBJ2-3	TGTGCCAGCAGCCCCGGGACTAGCGGGGGGCCGGGGAGAGATACGCAGTATTTT	CASSPGTSGGPGRDTQYF
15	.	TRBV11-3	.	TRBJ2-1	TGTGCCAGCAGCCACGGACTGGCTAAGCACAATGAGCAGTTCTTC	CASSHGLAKHNEQFF
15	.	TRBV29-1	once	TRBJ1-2	TGCAGCGTTGAAGCGGGGGAGGGGGTGCACTATGGCTACACCTTC	CSVEAGEGVHYGYTF
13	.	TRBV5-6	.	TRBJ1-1	TGTGCCAGCAGCTGGGGGGGGAACACTGAAGCTTTCTTT	CASSWGGNTEAFF
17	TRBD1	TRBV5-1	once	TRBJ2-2	TGCGCCAGCAGCTTAAGGGGACAGGGGGCGAACACCGGGGAGCTGTTTTTT	CASSLRGQGANTGELFF
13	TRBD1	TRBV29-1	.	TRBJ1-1	TGCAGCGTCGGGACAGGAGCGAACACTGAAGCTTTCTTT	CSVGTGANTEAFF
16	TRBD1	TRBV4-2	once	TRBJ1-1	TGTGCCAGCAGCCCTAGACTGACAGGGGTGAACACTGAAGCTTTCTTT	CASSPRLTGVNTEAFF
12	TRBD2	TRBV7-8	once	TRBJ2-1	TGTGCCAGCAGCTTACCGGGGGGTGAGCAGTTCTTC	CASSLPGGEQFF
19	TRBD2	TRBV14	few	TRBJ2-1	TGTGCCAGCAGCCCTGGACCGGGACTAGCGGGAAGGTCCTACAATGAGCAGTTCTTC	CASSPGPGLAGRSYNEQFF
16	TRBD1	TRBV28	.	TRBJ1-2	TGTGCCAGCAGCTCCTCGGACAGGGGGCGCGTCTATGGCTACACCTTC	CASSSSDRGRVYGYTF
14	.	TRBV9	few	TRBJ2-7	TGTGCCAGCAGCGCCGGAGGGGCGGCCTACGAGCAGTACTTC	CASSAGGAAYEQYF
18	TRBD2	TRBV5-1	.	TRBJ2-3	TGCGCCAGCTCTCGTCAGGGTGGGACTAGCGGGTCCGCAGATACGCAGTATTTT	CASSRQGGTSGSADTQYF
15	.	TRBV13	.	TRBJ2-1	TGTGCCAGCAGCCTAGAATCTCAGGGCTACAATGAGCAGTTCTTC	CASSLESQGYNEQFF
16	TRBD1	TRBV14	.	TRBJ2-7	TGTGCCAGCAGCCAAGACCACAGGGGTCCTCTCTACGAGCAGTACTTC	CASSQDHRGPLYEQYF
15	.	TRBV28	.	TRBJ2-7	TGTGCCAGCAGGACACCCGGGACTGATACTTACGAGCAGTACTTC	CASRTPGTDTYEQYF
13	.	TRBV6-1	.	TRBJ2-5	TGTGCCAGCAGTGAACCGGTGAGGGAGACCCAGTACTTC	CASSEPVRETQYF
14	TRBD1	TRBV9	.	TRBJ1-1	TGTGCCAGCAGCGCCACCGGGACAGAATCCGAAGCTTTCTTT	CASSATGTESEAFF
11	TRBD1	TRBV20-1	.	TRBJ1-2	TGCAGTGCTGGGACAGGGGGCGGCTACACCTTC	CSAGTGGGYTF
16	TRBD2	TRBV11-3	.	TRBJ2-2	TGTGCCAGCAGCTTAAGGCGGGAGGGCCCCACCGGGGAGCTGTTTTTT	CASSLRREGPTGELFF
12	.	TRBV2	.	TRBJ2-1	TGTGCCAGCAGAGGGGACAAAGAGGAGCAGTTCTTC	CASRGDKEEQFF
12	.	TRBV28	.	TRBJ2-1	TGTGCCAGCATCGCGGGATTCAATGAGCAGTTCTTC	CASIAGFNEQFF
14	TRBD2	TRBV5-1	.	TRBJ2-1	TGCGCCAGCAGGGTGACTAGCGATTACAATGAGCAGTTCTTC	CASRVTSDYNEQFF
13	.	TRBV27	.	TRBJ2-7	TGTGCCAGCAGTTTAGGCCCGCAGAACGAGCAGTACTTC	CASSLGPQNEQYF
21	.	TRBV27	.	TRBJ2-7	TGTGCCAGCAGTCCCGTTATTTTAGTCCAAAGTTCCCGTTGGAGCTCCTACGAGCAGTACTTC	CASSPVILVQSSRWSSYEQYF
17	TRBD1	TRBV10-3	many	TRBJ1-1	TGTGCCATCAGTCGTAGACAGTCAGGGGGTTCGAACACTGAAGCTTTCTTT	CAISRRQSGGSNTEAFF
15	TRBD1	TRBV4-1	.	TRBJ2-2	TGCGCCAGCGAAAGGTGGACAGGGGGAACCGGGGAGCTGTTTTTT	CASERWTGGTGELFF
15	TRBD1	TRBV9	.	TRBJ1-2	TGTGCCAGCAGCGTCCGGGACAGGGACCCCGGGAGCTACACCTTC	CASSVRDRDPGSYTF
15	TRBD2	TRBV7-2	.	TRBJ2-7	TGTGCCAGCAGCTTACTAGGCGGGGGACCCTACGAGCAGTACTTC	CASSLLGGGPYEQYF
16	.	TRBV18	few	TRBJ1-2	TGTGCCAGCTCACCAGGGACACCAATCGGCCCAAATGGCTACACCTTC	CASSPGTPIGPNGYTF
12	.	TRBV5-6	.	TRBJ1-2	TGTGCCAGCAGAACCACAGCCTATGGCTACACCTTC	CASRTTAYGYTF
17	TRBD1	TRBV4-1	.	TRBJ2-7	TGCGCCAGCAGCCGTAGTTATAAGGACAGGGACTCCTACGAGCAGTACTTC	CASSRSYKDRDSYEQYF
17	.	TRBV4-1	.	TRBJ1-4	TGCGCCAGCAGCCAAGAAGGCGGGCGAGCAACTAATGAAAAACTGTTTTTT	CASSQEGGRATNEKLFF
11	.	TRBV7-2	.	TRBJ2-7	TGTGCCTCGAGTCGATCCTACGAGCAGTACTTC	CASSRSYEQYF
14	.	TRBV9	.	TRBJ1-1	TGTGCCAGCAGCGTAGTAACAGGAGCCACTGAAGCTTTCTTT	CASSVVTGATEAFF
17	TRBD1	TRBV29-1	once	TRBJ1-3	TGCAGCGCCCGCTCCCTGCAAGGGGGCACAGGGGGAAACACCATATATTTT	CSARSLQGGTGGNTIYF
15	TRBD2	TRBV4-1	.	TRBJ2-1	TGCGCCAGCAGACCGGGACTAGCGGGATCCAATGAGCAGTTCTTC	CASRPGLAGSNEQFF
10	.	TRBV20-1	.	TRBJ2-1	TGCAGTGCTGAGGATAATGAGCAGTTCTTC	CSAEDNEQFF